A single sample is the source of the 7 T cell receptor beta chains below, sequenced in a study of cytomegalovirus exposure and HLA in healthy donors. PCR was performed using 60 Vbeta and 13 Jbeta primers. Libraries were prepared by immunoSEQ multiplex PCR; TCRdb keeps only in-frame clonotypes and omits some of them. The data contain 110,000 to 150,000 clones, roughly 77% of them seen just once; the ten biggest clones take up roughly 3.8%. The sample was PBMCs. The receptors derive from a male donor in good health and CMV-seronegative.

The rearrangement joins TRBV5-4 to TRBJ1-1; D is unresolved. The ends were cut back, 1 base at V and 5 bases at J, with 6 bases in the middle. From germline, CDR1 is SGHNT and CDR2 YYREEE (reference sequence). This CDR3 contains 12 residues. The CDR3 sequence: CASSLRGTEAFF. The CDR3 DNA follows: TGTGCCAGCAGCTTGCGGGGAACTGAAGCTTTCTTT.

This clone was observed at least ten times. The V and J genes are TRBV21-1 and TRBJ2-7; the table's D call, TRBD1, has no DNA check behind it. TRBV21-1 is a listed pseudogene. The CDR3 is 11 amino acids. Here the CDR3 DNA reads TGTGCCAGCAGCAAACAGTACGAGCAGTACTTC. Encoded protein: CASSKQYEQYF.

J is TRBJ2-7 and V is TRBV5-6, with D tentatively TRBD2 (6 bases). Germline V gene sequence: CDR1 SGHDT, CDR2 YYEEEE. The CDR3 sequence is 15 residues long. Trimming cost V 0 bases and J 7 bases, with 17 bases left between them. CDR3: CASSLVGGGNDEQYF. CDR3 sequence (DNA): TGTGCCAGCAGCTTGGTCGGCGGAGGGAATGATGAGCAGTACTTC.

This chain links TRBV11-2 with TRBJ1-2, with TRBD1 matching 10 bases. Germline CDR1 SGHAT, CDR2 FQNNGV. V lost 3 bases, J lost 5 bases, and 15 bases stayed unmatched. The CDR3 consists of 18 residues. Here the CDR3 reads CASSFTPGQGLMGYGYTF. The DNA of the CDR3 is TGTGCCAGCAGCTTCACTCCGGGACAGGGGCTAATGGGGTATGGCTACACCTTC. Full variable domain (missing parts from reference TRBV11-2 and TRBJ1-2): EAGVAQSPRYKIIEKRQSVAFWCNPISGHATLYWYQQILGQGPKLLIQFQNNGVVDDSQLPKDRFSAERLKGVDSTLKIQPAKLEDSAVYLCASSFTPGQGLMGYGYTFGSGTRLTVV.

The rearrangement links TRBV14 to TRBJ2-7, with 10 bases that match TRBD2. The CDR3 is 19 residues long. V lost 0 bases, J lost 0 bases, and 11 bases stayed unmatched. Germline-derived CDR1 and CDR2 are SGHDN and FVKESK. CDR3: CASSQDGIAGGLFSYEQYF. In nucleotides, the CDR3 is TGTGCCAGCAGCCAAGATGGAATAGCGGGGGGCCTCTTCTCCTACGAGCAGTACTTC.

The genes are TRBV7-8 and TRBJ2-7; D might be TRBD2 (5 bases). The germline CDR1 and CDR2 sequences are SGHVS and FQNEAQ. V was cut by 5 bases and J by 4 bases, with 12 bases left in between. The CDR3 runs 13 residues. The CDR3 nucleotides read TGTGCCAGCAGCGGCGAGGAGCGGTACGAGCAGTACTTC. Protein: CASSGEERYEQYF.

V is TRBV25-1 and J is TRBJ2-5; D is undetermined. The J call may be wrong; the DNA end is better matched by TRBJ2-7. The CDR3 loop spans 13 amino acids. Germline assignment: CDR1 MGHDK and CDR2 SYGVNS. CDR3 DNA sequence: TGTGCCAGCAGTGCTACCCCCAAATACGAGCAGTACTTC. As protein: CASSATPKYEQYF.